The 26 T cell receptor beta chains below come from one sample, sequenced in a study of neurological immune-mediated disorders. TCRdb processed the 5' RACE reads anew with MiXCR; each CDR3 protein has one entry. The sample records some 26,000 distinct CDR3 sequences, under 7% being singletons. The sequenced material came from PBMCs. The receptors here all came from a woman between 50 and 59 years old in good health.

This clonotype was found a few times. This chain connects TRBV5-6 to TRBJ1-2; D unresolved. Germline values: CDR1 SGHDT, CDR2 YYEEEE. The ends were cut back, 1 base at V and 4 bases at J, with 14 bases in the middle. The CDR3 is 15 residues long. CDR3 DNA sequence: TGTGCCAGCAGCTTGTACGTGACGGCGGGCTATGGCTACACCTTC. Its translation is CASSLYVTAGYGYTF.

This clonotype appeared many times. DNA of the CDR3: TGCAGTGTCCAGAGCGGGAGGGGCAGAGATACGCAGTATTTT. Translated: CSVQSGRGRDTQYF. The chain has TRBV20-1 and TRBJ2-3; TRBD2 matches 10 bases. The CDR3 loop spans 14 amino acids. Unmatched junction bases numbered 9, after V lost 7 bases and J lost 5 bases. CDR1 DFQATT and CDR2 SNEGSKA come from the germline V gene (reference sequence).

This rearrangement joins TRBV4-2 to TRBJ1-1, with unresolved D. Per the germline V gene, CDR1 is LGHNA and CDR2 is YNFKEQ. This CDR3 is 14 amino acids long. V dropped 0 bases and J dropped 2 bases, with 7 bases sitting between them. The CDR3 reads CASSQDRGNTEAFF. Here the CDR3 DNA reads TGTGCCAGCAGCCAAGATCGGGGTAACACTGAAGCTTTCTTT.

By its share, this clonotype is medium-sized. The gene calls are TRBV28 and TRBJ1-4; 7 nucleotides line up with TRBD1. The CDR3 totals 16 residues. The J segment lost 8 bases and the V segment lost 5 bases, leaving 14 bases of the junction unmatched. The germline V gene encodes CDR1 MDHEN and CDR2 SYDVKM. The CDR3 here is CASSPVTGWDREKLFF. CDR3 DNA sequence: TGTGCCAGCAGTCCTGTGACAGGGTGGGATAGAGAAAAACTGTTTTTT.

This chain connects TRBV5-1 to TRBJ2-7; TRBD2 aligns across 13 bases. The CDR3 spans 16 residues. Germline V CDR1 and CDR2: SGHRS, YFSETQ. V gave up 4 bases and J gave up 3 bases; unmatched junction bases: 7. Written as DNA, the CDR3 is TGCGCCAGCAGCCCAACTGGACTAGCGGGAGTCTACGAGCAGTACTTC. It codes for CASSPTGLAGVYEQYF.

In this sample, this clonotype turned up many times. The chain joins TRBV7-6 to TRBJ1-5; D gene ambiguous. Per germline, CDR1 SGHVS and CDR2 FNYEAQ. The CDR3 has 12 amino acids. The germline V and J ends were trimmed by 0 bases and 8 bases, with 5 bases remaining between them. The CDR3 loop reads CASSLAGKPQHF. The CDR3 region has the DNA TGTGCCAGCAGCTTAGCGGGGAAGCCCCAGCATTTT.

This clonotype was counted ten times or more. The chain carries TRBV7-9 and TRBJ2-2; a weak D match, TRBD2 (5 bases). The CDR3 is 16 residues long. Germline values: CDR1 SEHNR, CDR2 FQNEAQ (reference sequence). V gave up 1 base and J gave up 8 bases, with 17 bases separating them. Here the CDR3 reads CASSLDARASVGELFF. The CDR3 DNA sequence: TGTGCCAGCAGCTTAGACGCGCGGGCTTCAGTGGGGGAGCTGTTTTTT.

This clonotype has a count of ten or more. For the CDR3, the DNA is TGTGCCAGCAGCTCCGGGCAGACAGGAGCCACTGAAGCTTTCTTT. Translation: CASSSGQTGATEAFF. The rearrangement joins TRBV12-3 or TRBV12-4 to TRBJ1-1; tentative D call: TRBD1 (6 bases). V was shortened by 6 bases and J by 4 bases, with 18 bases between the two germline ends. The CDR3 runs to 15 residues.

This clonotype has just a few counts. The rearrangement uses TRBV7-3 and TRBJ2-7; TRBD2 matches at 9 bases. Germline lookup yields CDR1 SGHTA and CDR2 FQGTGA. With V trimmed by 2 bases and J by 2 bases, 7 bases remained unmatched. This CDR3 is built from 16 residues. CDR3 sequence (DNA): TGTGCCAGCAGCTTACTGGAACTAGCGGGCCCCTACGAGCAGTACTTC. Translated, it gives CASSLLELAGPYEQYF.

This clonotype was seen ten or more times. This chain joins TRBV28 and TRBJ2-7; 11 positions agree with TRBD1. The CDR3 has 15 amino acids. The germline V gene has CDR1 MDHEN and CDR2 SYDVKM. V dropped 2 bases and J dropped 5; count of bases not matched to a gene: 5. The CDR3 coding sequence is TGTGCCAGCAGTTTACACGGACAGGGGGCAAACGAGCAGTACTTC. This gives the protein CASSLHGQGANEQYF.

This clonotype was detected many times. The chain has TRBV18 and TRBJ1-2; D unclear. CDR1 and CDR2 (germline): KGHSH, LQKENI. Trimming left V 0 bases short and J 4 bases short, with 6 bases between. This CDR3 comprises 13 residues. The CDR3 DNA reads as TGTGCCAGCTCACCACCCAATCTCTATGGCTACACCTTC. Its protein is CASSPPNLYGYTF.

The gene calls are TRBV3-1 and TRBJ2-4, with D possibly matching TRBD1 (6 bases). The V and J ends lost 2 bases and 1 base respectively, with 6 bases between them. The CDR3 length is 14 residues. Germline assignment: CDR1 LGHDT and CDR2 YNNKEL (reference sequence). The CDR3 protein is CASSQTGAKNIQYF. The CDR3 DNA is TGTGCCAGCAGCCAAACAGGGGCCAAAAACATTCAGTACTTC.

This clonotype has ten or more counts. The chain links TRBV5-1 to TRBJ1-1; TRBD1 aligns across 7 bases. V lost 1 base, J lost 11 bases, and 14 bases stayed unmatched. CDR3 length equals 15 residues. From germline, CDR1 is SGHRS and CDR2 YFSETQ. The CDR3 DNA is TGCGCCAGCAGCTTGTCTGACAGGGCCCCGCTGGGGGCTTTCTTT. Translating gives CASSLSDRAPLGAFF. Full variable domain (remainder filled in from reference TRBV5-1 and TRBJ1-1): KAGVTQTPRYLIKTRGQQVTLSCSPISGHRSVSWYQQTPGQGLQFLFEYFSETQRNKGNFPGRFSGRQFSNSRSEMNVSTLELGDSALYLCASSLSDRAPLGAFFGQGTRLTVV.

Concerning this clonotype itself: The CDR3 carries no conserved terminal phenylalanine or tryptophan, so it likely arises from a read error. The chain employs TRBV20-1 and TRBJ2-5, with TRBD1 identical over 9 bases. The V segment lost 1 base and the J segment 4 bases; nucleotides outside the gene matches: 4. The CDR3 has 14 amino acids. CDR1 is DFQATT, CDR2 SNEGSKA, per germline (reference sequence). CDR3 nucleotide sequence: TGCAGTGCTAGAGGCCCGGACAGGGGAGAGACCCAGTACTGT. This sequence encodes CSARGPDRGETQYC.

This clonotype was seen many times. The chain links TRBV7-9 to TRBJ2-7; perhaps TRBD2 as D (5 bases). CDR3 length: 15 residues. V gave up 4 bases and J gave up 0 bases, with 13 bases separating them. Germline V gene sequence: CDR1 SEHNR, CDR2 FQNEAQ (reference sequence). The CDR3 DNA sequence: TGTGCCAGCAGCTCGAAACTTAGCGTCTCCTACGAGCAGTACTTC. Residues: CASSSKLSVSYEQYF.

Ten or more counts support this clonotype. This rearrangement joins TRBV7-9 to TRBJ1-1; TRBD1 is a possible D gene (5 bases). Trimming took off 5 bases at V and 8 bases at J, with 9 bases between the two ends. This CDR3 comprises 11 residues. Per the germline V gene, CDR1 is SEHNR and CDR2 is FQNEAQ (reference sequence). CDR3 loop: CASSPGGEAFF. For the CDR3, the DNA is TGTGCCAGCAGCCCGGGGGGAGAAGCTTTCTTT.

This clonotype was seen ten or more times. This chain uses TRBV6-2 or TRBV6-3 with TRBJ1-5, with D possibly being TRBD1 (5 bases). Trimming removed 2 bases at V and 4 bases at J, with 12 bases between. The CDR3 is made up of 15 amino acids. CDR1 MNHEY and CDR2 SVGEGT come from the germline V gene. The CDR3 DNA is TGTGCCAGCAGTTACCCGGGGGGGGATAATCAGCCCCAGCATTTT. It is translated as CASSYPGGDNQPQHF.

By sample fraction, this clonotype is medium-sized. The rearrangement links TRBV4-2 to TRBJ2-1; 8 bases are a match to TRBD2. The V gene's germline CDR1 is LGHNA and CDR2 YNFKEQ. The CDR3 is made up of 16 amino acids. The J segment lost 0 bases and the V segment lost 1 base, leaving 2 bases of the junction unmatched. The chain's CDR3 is CASSQGAGGSYNEQFF. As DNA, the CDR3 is TGTGCCAGCAGCCAAGGGGCGGGAGGCTCCTACAATGAGCAGTTCTTC.

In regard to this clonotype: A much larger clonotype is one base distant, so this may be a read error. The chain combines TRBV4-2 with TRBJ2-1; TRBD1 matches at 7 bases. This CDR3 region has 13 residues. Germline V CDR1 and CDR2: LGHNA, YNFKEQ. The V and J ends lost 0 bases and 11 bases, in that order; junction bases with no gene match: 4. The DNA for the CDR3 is TGTGCCAGCAGCCAAGAACAGGGGCATCAGCAGTTCTTC. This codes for CASSQEQGHQQFF.

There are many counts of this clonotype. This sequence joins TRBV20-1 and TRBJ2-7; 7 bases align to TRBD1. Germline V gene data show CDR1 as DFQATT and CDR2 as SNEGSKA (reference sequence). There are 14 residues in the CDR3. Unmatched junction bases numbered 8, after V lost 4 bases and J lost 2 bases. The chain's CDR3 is CSANRGDSPYEQYF. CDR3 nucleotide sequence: TGCAGTGCTAATCGAGGGGACAGTCCCTACGAGCAGTACTTC.

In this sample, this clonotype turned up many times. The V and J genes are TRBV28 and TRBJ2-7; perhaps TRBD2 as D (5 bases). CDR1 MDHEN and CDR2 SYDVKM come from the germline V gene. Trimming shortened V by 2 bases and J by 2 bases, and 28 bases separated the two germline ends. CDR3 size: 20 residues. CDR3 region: CASSLRVLVAGLHPAYEQYF. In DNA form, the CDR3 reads TGTGCCAGCAGTTTACGGGTATTAGTGGCGGGCCTCCACCCCGCCTACGAGCAGTACTTC. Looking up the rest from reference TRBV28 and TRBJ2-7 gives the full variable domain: DVKVTQSSRYLVKRTGEKVFLECVQDMDHENMFWYRQDPGLGLRLIYFSYDVKMKEKGDIPEGYSVSREKKERFSLILESASTNQTSMYLCASSLRVLVAGLHPAYEQYFGPGTRLTVT.

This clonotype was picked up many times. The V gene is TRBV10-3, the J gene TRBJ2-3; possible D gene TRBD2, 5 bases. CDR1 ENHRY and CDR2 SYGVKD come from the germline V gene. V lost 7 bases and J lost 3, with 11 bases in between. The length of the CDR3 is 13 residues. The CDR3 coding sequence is TGTGCCATCAAAGAGGGAGTTACAGATACGCAGTATTTT. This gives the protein CAIKEGVTDTQYF.

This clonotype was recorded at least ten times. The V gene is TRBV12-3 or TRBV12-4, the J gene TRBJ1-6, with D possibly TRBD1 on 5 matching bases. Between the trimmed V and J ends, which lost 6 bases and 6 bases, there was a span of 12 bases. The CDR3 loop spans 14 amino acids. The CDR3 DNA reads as TGTGCCAGCAGCCAGGGTTCCGGTAATTCACCCCTCCACTTT. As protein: CASSQGSGNSPLHF.

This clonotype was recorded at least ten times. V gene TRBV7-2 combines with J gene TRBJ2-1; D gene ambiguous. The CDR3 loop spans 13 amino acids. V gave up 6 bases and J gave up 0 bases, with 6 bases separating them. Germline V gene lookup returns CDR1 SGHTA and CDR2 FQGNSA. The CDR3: CASRPSSYNEQFF. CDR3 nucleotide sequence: TGTGCCAGCAGGCCGAGCTCCTACAATGAGCAGTTCTTC. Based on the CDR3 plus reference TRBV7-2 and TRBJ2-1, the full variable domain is GAGVSQSPSNKVTEKGKDVELRCDPISGHTALYWYRQSLGQGLEFLIYFQGNSAPDKSGLPSDRFSAERTGGSVSTLTIQRTQQEDSAVYLCASRPSSYNEQFFGPGTRLTVL.

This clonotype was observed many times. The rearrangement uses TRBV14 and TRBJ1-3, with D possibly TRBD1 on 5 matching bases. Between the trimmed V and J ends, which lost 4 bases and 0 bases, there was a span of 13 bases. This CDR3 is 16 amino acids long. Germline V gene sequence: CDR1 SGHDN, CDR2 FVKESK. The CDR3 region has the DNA TGTGCCAGCAGCCTCTCTCGTGGGGGCTCTGGAAACACCATATATTTT. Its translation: CASSLSRGGSGNTIYF.

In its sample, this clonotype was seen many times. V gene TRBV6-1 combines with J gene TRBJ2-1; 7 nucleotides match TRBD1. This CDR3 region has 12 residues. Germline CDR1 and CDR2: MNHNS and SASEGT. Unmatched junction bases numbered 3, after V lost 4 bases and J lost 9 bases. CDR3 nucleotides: TGTGCCAGCAGTGTAAGACAGGGTGAGCAGTTCTTC. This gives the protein CASSVRQGEQFF.